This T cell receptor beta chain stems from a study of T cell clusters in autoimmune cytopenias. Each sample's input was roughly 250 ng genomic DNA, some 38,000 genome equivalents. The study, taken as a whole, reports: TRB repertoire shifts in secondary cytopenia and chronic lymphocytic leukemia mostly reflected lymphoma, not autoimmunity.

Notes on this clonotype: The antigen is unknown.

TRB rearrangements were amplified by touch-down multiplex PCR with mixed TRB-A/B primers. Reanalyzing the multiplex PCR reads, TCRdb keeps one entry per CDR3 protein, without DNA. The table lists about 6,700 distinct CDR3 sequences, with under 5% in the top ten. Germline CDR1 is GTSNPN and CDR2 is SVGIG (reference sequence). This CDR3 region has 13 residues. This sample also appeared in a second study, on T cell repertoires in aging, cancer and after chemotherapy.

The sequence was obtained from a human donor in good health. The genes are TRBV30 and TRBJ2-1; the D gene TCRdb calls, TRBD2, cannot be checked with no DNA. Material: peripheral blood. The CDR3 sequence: CAWSGNSGINQFF. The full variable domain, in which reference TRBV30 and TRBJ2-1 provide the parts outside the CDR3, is SQTIHQWPATLVQPVGSPLSLECTVEGTSNPNLYWYRQAAGRGLQLLFYSVGIGQISSEVPQNLSASRPQDRQFILSSKKLLLSDSGFYLCAWSGNSGINQFFGPGTRLTVL.